One sample yielded the 28 T cell receptor beta chains listed below, sequenced in a study of shared clonotypes between healthy human individuals. The table came from immunoSEQ multiplex PCR; TCRdb's copy has only in-frame clones and leaves some out. The sample shows about 610,000 clones, more than 95% of them seen only once. The specimen sequenced was naive CD4+ T cells sorted from blood. Subset: CD45RA+ positively selected. The source is a woman aged 25-40 years in good health.

The sample holds one count of this clone. The CDR3 DNA sequence: TGTGCCAGCAGCTTCGCAGAGAGGGGGGACGAGCAGTACTTC. Translated: CASSFAERGDEQYF. The rearrangement joins TRBV11-2 to TRBJ2-7; D may be TRBD1 or TRBD2 (6 bases each). Trimming removed 3 bases at V and 5 bases at J, with 14 bases between. Germline CDR1 SGHAT, CDR2 FQNNGV. The CDR3 spans 14 residues.

V gene TRBV29-1 combines with J gene TRBJ2-1, with 9 bases aligning to TRBD2. V trimming: 6 bases; J trimming: 10 bases; junction bases outside the gene matches: 16. Germline CDR1 is SQVTM and CDR2 is ANQGSEA. CDR3 length equals 15 residues. This CDR3 reads CSVSAGTSFSREQFF. The DNA of the CDR3 is TGCAGCGTGTCTGCCGGGACTAGCTTTTCGCGGGAGCAGTTCTTC.

The chain carries TRBV7-9 and TRBJ2-3, with 12 bases matching TRBD2. Germline V lookup: CDR1 SEHNR, CDR2 FQNEAQ (reference sequence). The CDR3 loop spans 15 amino acids. After removal of 5 bases from V and 6 bases from J, the junction contained 6 bases not matched to a gene. CDR3 region: CASSETSGRRDTQYF. CDR3 coding DNA: TGTGCCAGCAGCGAAACTAGCGGGAGGAGGGATACGCAGTATTTT.

The chain employs TRBV28 and TRBJ2-7; 8 nucleotides match TRBD1. This CDR3 has 14 amino acids. The germline CDR1 and CDR2 sequences are MDHEN and SYDVKM. V was pared by 8 bases and J by 2 bases, with 8 bases of the junction left unmatched. The CDR3 protein is CASLGTGTPYEQYF. In DNA form, the CDR3 reads TGTGCCAGCCTGGGGACAGGCACACCCTACGAGCAGTACTTC.

CDR3 in DNA: TGTGCCAGCAGCTCCGGGACAGGGATAGGAAACACCATATATTTT. It encodes CASSSGTGIGNTIYF. This chain uses TRBV7-9 with TRBJ1-3; 9 nucleotides agree with TRBD1. Trimming cost V 4 bases and J 4 bases; bases outside gene matches: 5. Germline V lookup: CDR1 SEHNR, CDR2 FQNEAQ (reference sequence). The CDR3 is made up of 15 amino acids.

The CDR3 sequence is CASSFRTSGSGETQYF. CDR3 sequence (DNA): TGTGCCAGCAGCTTCAGGACTAGCGGGAGTGGGGAGACCCAGTACTTC. The chain uses TRBV5-4 and TRBJ2-5, with TRBD2 matching 13 bases. The length of the CDR3 is 16 residues. Per germline, CDR1 SGHNT and CDR2 YYREEE (reference sequence). J was trimmed by 5 bases and V by 2 bases; bases with no gene match: 6.

The chain combines TRBV27 with TRBJ2-5, with D maybe TRBD2 (5 bases). The V end lost 2 bases, the J end lost 7 bases, and 11 bases lay between the germline ends. The CDR3 is 13 amino acids. Per germline, CDR1 MNHEY and CDR2 SMNVEV (reference sequence). Here the CDR3 DNA reads TGTGCCAGCAGTTTAAAGTATCGGGGGACCCAGTACTTC. Translation: CASSLKYRGTQYF.

Only a few counts were recorded for this clone. The CDR3 region is CASSRTGAEAFF. The CDR3 DNA reads TGTGCCAGCAGCCGGACAGGGGCCGAAGCTTTCTTT. This sequence joins TRBV6-5 and TRBJ1-1; 9 positions match TRBD1. The CDR3 extends over 12 amino acids. Germline CDR1 MNHEY, CDR2 SVGAGI. J gave up 8 bases and V 6 bases, and 4 bases lay outside the gene matches.

Regarding this clone: This specimen includes other DNA sequences encoding the same CDR3. The chain has TRBV28 and TRBJ2-5, with D hard to call. The CDR3 length is 11 residues. The germline V and J ends were trimmed by 1 base and 11 bases, with 8 bases remaining between them. CDR1 is MDHEN, CDR2 SYDVKM, per germline. CDR3 sequence: CASSLFGEQYF. CDR3 DNA: TGTGCCAGCAGTTTATTTGGTGAGCAGTACTTC.

The V call is TRBV10-3, the J call TRBJ2-1; TRBD1 agrees at 9 bases. CDR3 size: 18 residues. With 6 bases clipped from V and 4 bases from J, the junction kept 16 bases outside the gene matches. Germline CDR1 reads ENHRY; CDR2 reads SYGVKD. The CDR3 protein is CAIRYPYDPGQGYNEQFF. The CDR3 nucleotides are TGTGCCATCAGATATCCCTATGACCCGGGACAGGGTTACAATGAGCAGTTCTTC.

The chain joins TRBV28 to TRBJ2-7, with 9 bases lining up with TRBD1. Trimming removed 4 bases from V and 1 base from J; junction bases left unmatched: 5. The CDR3 has 15 amino acids. Germline CDR1 MDHEN, CDR2 SYDVKM. This chain's CDR3 is CASSSPGTGSYEQYF. For the CDR3, the DNA is TGTGCCAGCAGTTCCCCCGGGACAGGGTCCTACGAGCAGTACTTC.

V usage is TRBV11-2 and J usage is TRBJ2-7; 7 positions agree with TRBD1. CDR3 length: 13 residues. CDR1 is SGHAT, CDR2 FQNNGV, per germline. V lost 5 bases to trimming and J lost 3 bases; unmatched junction nucleotides: 4. CDR3 protein: CASSQDRHYEQYF. In nucleotides, the CDR3 is TGTGCCAGCAGCCAGGACAGGCACTACGAGCAGTACTTC.

The rearrangement links TRBV10-3 to TRBJ1-5, with D uncertain. V lost 0 bases, J lost 2 bases, and 17 bases lay in between. The germline CDR1 and CDR2 sequences are ENHRY and SYGVKD. CDR3 length equals 18 residues. CDR3 DNA: TGTGCCATCAGTGAGTCGTCAAGTTTCTTGAGGGGCAATCAGCCCCAGCATTTT. Translating it yields CAISESSSFLRGNQPQHF.

The genes are TRBV7-9 and TRBJ1-6, with a weak D call TRBD1 (5 bases). The CDR3 totals 14 residues. CDR1 and CDR2 (germline): SEHNR, FQNEAQ (reference sequence). With 4 bases removed from V and 12 bases from J, the gap between germline ends came to 16 bases. The CDR3 reads CASSWGGALEPLHF. CDR3 nucleotide sequence: TGTGCCAGCAGCTGGGGCGGGGCCCTTGAACCCCTCCACTTT.

This clone occurred once. The chain's CDR3 is CASSVVGTTCGADTQYF. The CDR3 DNA sequence: TGTGCCAGCAGCGTAGTGGGGACTACCTGCGGGGCAGATACGCAGTATTTT. The chain joins TRBV9 to TRBJ2-3, with 7 bases lining up with TRBD2. V lost 0 bases and J lost 4; bases outside the gene matches: 11. This CDR3 has 17 residues. Per the germline V gene, CDR1 is SGDLS and CDR2 is YYNGEE.

The rearrangement links TRBV5-5 to TRBJ2-5; TRBD2 aligns across 13 bases. CDR3 length: 15 residues. V lost 2 bases, J lost 5 bases, and 3 bases stayed unmatched. Germline loops: CDR1 SGHKS, CDR2 YYEKEE (reference sequence). DNA for the CDR3: TGTGCCAGCAGCTTCATGACTAGCGGGAGGGAGACCCAGTACTTC. Residues: CASSFMTSGRETQYF.

V usage is TRBV10-1 and J usage is TRBJ1-1; 7 bases map to TRBD1. V shed 8 bases and J 1 base; nucleotides not matched to a gene: 7. The CDR3 spans 14 residues. The germline V gene has CDR1 WNHNN and CDR2 SYGVQD (reference sequence). CDR3 DNA sequence: TGCGCCAGCTCCTCCACAGGGGAGAACACTGAAGCTTTCTTT. This codes for CASSSTGENTEAFF.

The chain couples TRBV7-8 to TRBJ2-1; D may be TRBD2 (6 bases). Germline V gives CDR1 SGHVS, CDR2 FQNEAQ. The CDR3 is 13 residues long. V was pared by 1 base and J by 10 bases, with 11 bases between. Here the CDR3 DNA reads TGTGCCAGCAGCTTAGATCGGGGGTACGAGCAGTTCTTC. Protein sequence: CASSLDRGYEQFF.

This chain joins TRBV11-2 and TRBJ2-3, with 11 bases that match TRBD2. This CDR3 has 16 amino acids. The V gene's germline CDR1 is SGHAT and CDR2 FQNNGV. The V and J ends lost 5 bases and 0 bases, in that order; junction bases with no gene match: 4. As DNA, the CDR3 is TGTGCCAGCAGCGTTTTAGCGGGAGGGAGCACAGATACGCAGTATTTT. This sequence encodes CASSVLAGGSTDTQYF.

This chain uses TRBV9 with TRBJ2-5; TRBD2 aligns across 9 bases. Germline-derived CDR1 and CDR2 are SGDLS and YYNGEE. V trimming: 4 bases; J trimming: 5 bases; junction bases outside the gene matches: 9. The CDR3 consists of 15 residues. Written as DNA, the CDR3 is TGTGCCAGCAGCCCCCAGGGACTAGCTTGGGAGACCCAGTACTTC. This sequence encodes CASSPQGLAWETQYF.

The J gene is TRBJ1-6, the V gene TRBV27, with D possibly being TRBD1 (6 bases). Germline lookup yields CDR1 MNHEY and CDR2 SMNVEV (reference sequence). The CDR3 spans 14 residues. Trimming took 8 bases from V and 8 from J, leaving 16 bases between them. The CDR3 spells CASGPDRPYSPLHF. As DNA, the CDR3 is TGTGCCAGCGGTCCCGACAGGCCTTATTCACCCCTCCACTTT.

This chain uses TRBV9 with TRBJ1-1; no clear D gene. The CDR3 has 15 residues. Between the trimmed V and J ends, which lost 0 bases and 4 bases, there was a span of 13 bases. Germline assignment: CDR1 SGDLS and CDR2 YYNGEE. The CDR3 DNA sequence: TGTGCCAGCAGCGTAGTTCCCGACACGGGCACTGAAGCTTTCTTT. This translates into CASSVVPDTGTEAFF.

Written as DNA, the CDR3 is TGCGCCAGCAGCCAACCACGGGACAGGGGTTTTGTTGGGCAGTTCTTC. It codes for CASSQPRDRGFVGQFF. This rearrangement joins TRBV4-1 to TRBJ2-1; 10 bases fit TRBD1. Germline loops: CDR1 MGHRA, CDR2 YSYEKL. The CDR3 loop spans 16 amino acids. With 2 bases clipped from V and 12 bases from J, the junction kept 13 bases outside the gene matches.

The chain has TRBV10-3 and TRBJ2-3; 7 positions agree with TRBD2. CDR3 size: 12 residues. V was clipped by 9 bases and J by 3 bases; unmatched bases: 3. Germline V lookup: CDR1 ENHRY, CDR2 SYGVKD. The chain's CDR3 is CAIGGGTDTQYF. The CDR3 DNA is TGTGCCATTGGGGGGGGGACAGATACGCAGTATTTT.

V usage is TRBV27 and J usage is TRBJ2-3, with 10 nucleotides matching TRBD2. This CDR3 contains 20 residues. The germline V gene encodes CDR1 MNHEY and CDR2 SMNVEV (reference sequence). The junction had 19 bases not matched to a gene; V was cut back by 3 bases and J by 4 bases. CDR3 in DNA: TGTGCCAGCAGTTTGTCCAGGGGTCTAGCGGGAGTGAGAGGGCCAGATACGCAGTATTTT. Protein product: CASSLSRGLAGVRGPDTQYF.

This chain links TRBV10-3 with TRBJ2-6, with 10 bases lining up with TRBD1. The J segment lost 1 base and the V segment lost 2 bases, leaving 5 bases of the junction unmatched. The CDR3 length is 18 residues. Germline V gene sequence: CDR1 ENHRY, CDR2 SYGVKD. CDR3 amino acids: CAISEDRGRKSGANVLTF. CDR3 sequence (DNA): TGTGCCATCAGTGAGGACAGGGGGCGGAAGTCTGGGGCCAACGTCCTGACTTTC.

J is TRBJ2-1 and V is TRBV5-1, with TRBD2 matching over 7 bases. Germline loops: CDR1 SGHRS, CDR2 YFSETQ. The V and J ends lost 0 bases and 8 bases, in that order; junction bases with no gene match: 8. The CDR3 length is 15 residues. CDR3 in DNA: TGCGCCAGCAGCTTGGGTTTCGGGGGAGGGGATGAGCAGTTCTTC. Protein: CASSLGFGGGDEQFF.

This chain uses TRBV7-3 with TRBJ2-1; 10 bases align to TRBD2. V trimming: 0 bases; J trimming: 13 bases; junction bases outside the gene matches: 3. This CDR3 has 13 amino acids. From germline, CDR1 is SGHTA and CDR2 FQGTGA. This chain's CDR3 is CASSLTASGSQFF. In DNA, the CDR3 is TGTGCCAGCAGCTTAACTGCTAGCGGGAGTCAGTTCTTC.